This T cell receptor (beta chain) was sequenced during a study of OX40 agonist ivuxolimab in advanced cancers. Study-wide background: Patients received ivuxolimab, an agonistic anti-OX40 (CD134) antibody. Earlier treatment with anti-PD-1, anti-PD-L1 or anti-CTLA-4 was permitted, and around 43% had received some. Study results and limitations: At 0.1 to 3.0 mg/kg and by week 6, CD4+ and CD8+ T cells in the blood had expanded clonally. Fewer expanded clones were found on average in CD4+ than in CD8+ T cells.

Assay: immunoSEQ multiplex PCR; the TCRdb copy retains only in-frame clones and omits some. This table has over 100,000 clones, approximately 90% appearing once. Regarding this clone: Its antigen is as yet unknown.

This CDR3 contains 16 residues. The germline CDR1 and CDR2 sequences are MDHEN and SYDVKM. Trimming stripped 6 bases from V and 0 bases from J, with 15 bases between. The TCR originated in an adult with an advanced solid tumor such as melanoma, head and neck, liver or kidney cancer. The starting material was CD4+ or CD8+ T cells sorted from blood, obtained in a trial of the OX40 agonist ivuxolimab. The V gene is TRBV28, the J gene TRBJ1-5, with a possible D match to TRBD1 (6 bases). Here the CDR3 DNA reads TGTGCCAGCAGCCTCCTACAGGGTTTTAGCAATCAGCCCCAGCATTTT. This codes for CASSLLQGFSNQPQHF.